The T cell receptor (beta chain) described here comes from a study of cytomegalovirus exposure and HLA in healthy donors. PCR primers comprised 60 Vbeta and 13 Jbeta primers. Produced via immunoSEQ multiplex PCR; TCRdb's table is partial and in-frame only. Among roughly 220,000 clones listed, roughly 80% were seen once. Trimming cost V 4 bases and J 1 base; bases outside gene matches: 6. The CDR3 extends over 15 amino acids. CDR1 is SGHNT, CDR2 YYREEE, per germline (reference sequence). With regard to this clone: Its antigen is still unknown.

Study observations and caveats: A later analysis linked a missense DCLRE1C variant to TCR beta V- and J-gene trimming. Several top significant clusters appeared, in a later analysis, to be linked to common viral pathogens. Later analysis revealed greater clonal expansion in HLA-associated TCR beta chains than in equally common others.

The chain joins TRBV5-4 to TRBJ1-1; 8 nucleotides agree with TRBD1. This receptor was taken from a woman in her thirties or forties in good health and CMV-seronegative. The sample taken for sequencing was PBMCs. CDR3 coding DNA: TGTGCCAGCAGCCTAACCGGGACAGGGAACACTGAAGCTTTCTTT. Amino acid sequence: CASSLTGTGNTEAFF.